The present T cell receptor beta chain was sequenced within a study of shared clonotypes between healthy human individuals (dated by TCRdb to between 2020 and 2021). Looking at the study overall: A few men and a couple of women, aged 18 to 49 years, made up the cohort. For each donor, three plates each were used for CD4 naive and CD4 memory, two plates were used for CD8 naive, and one plate was used for CD8 memory. Blood TCR repertoires of roughly five healthy adults were deeply sequenced to estimate repertoire size and the extent of clonotype sharing between individuals. Different laboratories and diverse techniques were used to prepare libraries and sequence TCR repertoires, to increase sequencing depth and limit assay-specific biases. Leukapheresis yielded between about 0.85 and 9.5 billion PBMCs per donor.

Concerning this clone: Its antigen has not been determined. No base quality values were provided; no much bigger clone lies one nucleotide off.

Using the deep immunoSEQ assay, TCR CDR3 regions were amplified from genomic DNA by multiplex PCR. Extracted genomic DNA from each cell subset was distributed evenly across all wells of several immunoSEQ 96-well plates, and each plate was treated as a replicate. For sorted subsets, approximately 210 ng genomic DNA, equal to tens of thousands of T cell genomes, was loaded into each replicate PCR. Purified libraries were quantified with a Qubit 3.0 fluorometer, sized on a Bioanalyzer 2100, and re-quantified with the KAPA Library Quantification kit. A separate single-read 150-cycle Illumina NextSeq 550 flow cell was used to sequence each immunoSEQ 96-well plate. The authors' pipeline ran thus. Because the immunoSEQ output held only junctional sequences and lacked quality scores, the filtering could not match the filtering applied to full-length reads. To assign V/J genes and CDR3, sequences were annotated using PyIR, a Python wrapper for IgBLAST v1.9, with IMGT germline references. Reads with weak V/J assignments (E-value above 1e-6), missing CDR3, stop codons, out-of-frame junctions, or ambiguous translated residues were removed. V3J clonotypes were defined as sequences sharing the same inferred V gene, J gene, and CDR3 amino acid sequence. Percentage overlap between repertoires was computed as shared unique clonotypes divided by the size of the smaller repertoire. Repertoire richness was assessed with RTK rarefaction, the Chao1 estimator, and Recon v2.1 estimates of unobserved clonotypes. For all TCRbeta clonotypes obtained by the gDNA method from a few donors, generation probabilities were computed with OLGA. Sourced from immuneACCESS, this table was stored by TCRdb with only in-frame sequences that have V and J called. A share of the clones is absent; for the studies checked, an unresolved V gene accounts for under half, and the remainder has no known explanation. Clonal size and the V and J genes are those of that table, whereas D and trimming came from the DNA. For this sample the table gives approximately 620,000 clones, of which about 96% were detected only once. Of the sample, approximately 0.057% falls within the top ten clones.

The CDR3 goes from the cysteine to the phenylalanine over 15 residues. Only the CDR3 region is kept as DNA, spanning 45 bases read in frame from base 1. Germline trimming: 4 bases from V, 6 bases from J; junction bases outside gene matches: 11. The germline V gene supplies CDR1 MDHEN and CDR2 SYDVKM. The donors were healthy, HIV-negative adults with no recently reported acute infections or vaccinations. Every donor was a Caucasian adult residing in Nashville, Tennessee, USA. Magnetic negative selection was used to enrich CD4+ T cells, after which naive cells were positively selected on CD45RA and the negative fraction became the memory subset. Blood was obtained by leukapheresis, after which PBMCs were separated by Ficoll-Histopaque density gradient centrifugation and cryopreserved in liquid nitrogen vapor phase. Purity and quantity of every magnetically sorted T cell population were checked by analytical flow cytometry. Genomic DNA was isolated from each sorted fraction and quantified by UV absorbance on a Nanodrop 2000c.

The paper's findings and limits, for the study overall: Only blood was sampled, and tissue TCR repertoires likely differ from those in blood. Larger estimated clonotype richness was generally found for naive subsets than for memory subsets. Even with the large sequencing depth, rarefaction of the sorted-subset datasets indicated that sequencing was incomplete. Pairwise subsampling indicated that sequencing depth was expected to affect the degree of clonotype sharing among donors. When a handful of donors were compared, the shared fraction of clonotypes was about 5% for naive CD4, more than 3% for naive CD8, 2% to 2.5% for memory CD4, and 0.4% for memory CD8. The genetic and exposure-history diversity represented was limited by the small number of donors. Compared with non-shared clonotypes, the clonotypes found in all four sorted-subset donors had higher generation probabilities.

The material sequenced was naive CD4+ T cells sorted from blood. Explained via the paper, the cell subset or site label denotes: CD45RA+ positively selected. The receptor was isolated from a woman aged 25-40 years in good health. This receptor chain uses TRBV28 and TRBJ2-7; 8 of the junction bases match TRBD2. CDR3 protein: CASSSGGREDIEQYF. The DNA sequence is given as TGTGCCAGCAGTTCCGGTGGGCGGGAGGATATCGAGCAGTACTTC.